This T cell receptor (beta chain) was found in a study of cytomegalovirus exposure and HLA in healthy donors. Study-level points and caveats: In a later analysis, productive TCRs from donors in an Asian-associated ancestry cluster reportedly carried fewer N-insertions than the cohort mean. Across donors, sequencing depth was assumed by presence/absence analyses to be roughly uniform. Sequencing likely produced, as an artifact, a cluster of highly shared sequence variants. Rarity characterized most TCR sequences, yet some public TCRs appeared in many donors.

V gave up 3 bases and J gave up 3 bases; unmatched junction bases: 3. CDR1 and CDR2 from the germline V gene are SNHLY and FYNNEI. The CDR3 runs 15 residues. PCR involved 60 Vbeta and 13 Jbeta primers. Using immunoSEQ multiplex PCR, the repertoire was profiled, and TCRdb retains in-frame clones only, with some absent. The table has 150,000 or so clones, about three quarters seen once. Regarding this clone: Its antigen is not identified.

The sample comprised PBMCs. V and J are TRBV2 and TRBJ2-2; 8 bases match TRBD2. The TCR originated in a female donor in good health and CMV-seronegative. The CDR3: CASSDIGGDTGELFF. In DNA, the CDR3 is TGTGCCAGCAGTGATATCGGGGGGGACACCGGGGAGCTGTTTTTT.